The 7 T cell receptor beta chains in this list originate from one sample, sequenced in a study of CD8 T cells in Susac syndrome (dated by TCRdb to between 2017 and 2020). Library creation used the immunoSEQ multiplex PCR assay. RNA was extracted using the RNeasy kit, and about 0.45 to 1 microgram was reverse transcribed with random hexamers. TCRdb reran the public reads through fastp at Q25 and MiXCR, keeping productive beta chains. Each CDR3 protein gets just one entry, which takes the most common genes and DNA from the rows behind it. In this sample the table shows around 120,000 distinct CDR3 sequences, about 92% of which occur a single time. The ten top clones hold just under 0.095% of the sample. Material for sequencing was CD4+ T cells from PBMCs. The receptor set was obtained from a human donor with multiple sclerosis.

This chain joins TRBV29-1 and TRBJ1-4; 7 bases are a match to TRBD1. This CDR3 has 13 residues. Germline CDR1 SQVTM, CDR2 ANQGSEA. Trimming took 7 bases from V and 2 from J; bases not matched to a gene: 4. CDR3 sequence: CSGRQGTNEKLFF. The CDR3 DNA sequence: TGCAGCGGCAGACAGGGCACTAATGAAAAACTGTTTTTT. Full variable domain (missing parts from reference TRBV29-1 and TRBJ1-4): SAVISQKPSRDICQRGTSLTIQCQVDSQVTMMFWYRQQPGQSLTLIATANQGSEATYESGFVIDKFPISRPNLTFSTLTVSNMSPEDSSIYLCSGRQGTNEKLFFGSGTQLSVL.

The chain uses TRBV29-1 and TRBJ2-3, with TRBD2 as a possible D gene (5 bases). Trimming took off 3 bases at V and 3 bases at J, with 7 bases between the two ends. This CDR3 is built from 12 residues. CDR1 and CDR2 (germline): SQVTM, ANQGSEA. CDR3 loop: CSVDGGTDTQYF. CDR3 sequence (DNA): TGCAGCGTTGACGGCGGGACAGATACGCAGTATTTT.

The genes are TRBV3-1 and TRBJ2-1; D might be TRBD2 (5 bases). This CDR3 contains 14 residues. With 2 bases removed from V and 8 bases from J, the gap between germline ends came to 13 bases. CDR1 and CDR2 (germline): LGHDT, YNNKEL (reference sequence). CDR3: CASSQYGVRDEQFF. The CDR3 DNA reads TGTGCCAGCAGCCAATACGGGGTACGGGATGAGCAGTTCTTC.

The rearrangement links TRBV27 to TRBJ2-3; 7 bases line up with TRBD1. V was pared by 7 bases and J by 4 bases, with 14 bases of the junction left unmatched. The CDR3 sequence is 16 residues long. Germline loops: CDR1 MNHEY, CDR2 SMNVEV (reference sequence). The CDR3 loop reads CASKEGGPRLADTQYF. The CDR3 DNA reads as TGTGCCAGCAAGGAAGGGGGCCCGCGGCTCGCAGATACGCAGTATTTT.

The rearrangement links TRBV9 to TRBJ1-2; 7 bases are a match to TRBD1. The CDR3 runs to 15 residues. The trim removed 3 bases at V and 2 bases at J, leaving 7 bases unmatched. Germline CDR1 reads SGDLS; CDR2 reads YYNGEE. This CDR3 reads CASSAPRQGNYGYTF. As DNA, the CDR3 is TGTGCCAGCAGCGCCCCCAGACAGGGAAACTATGGCTACACCTTC.

The chain links TRBV4-3 to TRBJ2-1; maybe TRBD2 (6 bases). This CDR3 is built from 17 residues. Germline V gene data show CDR1 as LGHNA and CDR2 as YSLEER. Trimming took off 3 bases at V and 6 bases at J, with 21 bases between the two ends. The CDR3 DNA sequence: TGCGCCAGCAGCCAGACCCTAGGGGCGGGGAGCCGCAATGAGCAGTTCTTC. This encodes CASSQTLGAGSRNEQFF.

The gene calls are TRBV27 and TRBJ1-1; D remains unclear. The germline CDR1 and CDR2 sequences are MNHEY and SMNVEV (reference sequence). The CDR3 has 12 amino acids. The V end lost 2 bases, the J end lost 7 bases, and 8 bases lay between the germline ends. This CDR3 is CASSLMGFEAFF. The CDR3 DNA reads TGTGCCAGCAGTTTAATGGGATTTGAAGCTTTCTTT.